These 9 T cell receptor beta chains were sequenced from one sample in a study of T cell repertoires in cytomegalovirus infection. TCRdb reanalysed the reads using MiXCR and keeps one entry per CDR3 protein. The sample includes 200,000 to 250,000 distinct CDR3 sequences, approximately 22% of them seen just once. The source material was CD8+ T cells from PBMCs. These receptors were collected from a human donor in good health (CMV status not recorded). Some clones in this sample may be carry-over from other donors' samples.

This clonotype was picked up a small number of times. V gene TRBV7-3 combines with J gene TRBJ1-1; D is uncertain. Germline lookup yields CDR1 SGHTA and CDR2 FQGTGA. V lost 4 bases to trimming and J lost 7 bases, with 10 bases between them. The CDR3 extends over 12 amino acids. The chain's CDR3 is CASSSYGIEAFF. The DNA for the CDR3 is TGTGCCAGCAGCTCCTACGGGATTGAAGCTTTCTTT.

This clonotype has a handful of counts. The genes are TRBV7-9 and TRBJ2-7, with D perhaps TRBD1 (5 bases). Between the trimmed V and J ends, which lost 2 bases and 1 base, there was a span of 12 bases. The germline CDR1 and CDR2 sequences are SEHNR and FQNEAQ (reference sequence). The CDR3 has 15 amino acids. The CDR3 spells CASSLPIDRSYEQYF. The CDR3 nucleotides read TGTGCCAGCAGCTTACCTATCGACAGATCCTACGAGCAGTACTTC.

This clonotype appeared a few times. The chain combines TRBV25-1 with TRBJ1-1; D might be TRBD1 (5 bases). The CDR3 has 11 residues. The V end was cut by 7 bases, the J end by 11 bases, with 14 bases between. Germline CDR1 is MGHDK and CDR2 is SYGVNS. CDR3 sequence (DNA): TGTGCCAGCACCTGGGGCAGTCGGGCTTTCTTT. This gives the protein CASTWGSRAFF.

The table lists this clonotype with a few counts. V and J are TRBV7-2 and TRBJ2-1; 9 bases are a match to TRBD2. The germline gives CDR1 SGHTA, CDR2 FQGNSA. V was pared by 1 base and J by 4 bases, with 11 bases of the junction left unmatched. The CDR3 runs to 18 residues. The CDR3 DNA is TGTGCCAGCAGCTTAGGCCGTGCCCTAGCGGGGATGTACAATGAGCAGTTCTTC. The encoded protein is CASSLGRALAGMYNEQFF.

Concerning this clonotype itself: Given the absence of the conserved phenylalanine or tryptophan at the CDR3 end, a read error is likely. The V and J genes are TRBV19 and TRBJ2-7, with D possibly called TRBD1 or TRBD2 (6 bases each). V shed 3 bases and J shed 1 base, with 13 bases lying between them. CDR1 LNHDA and CDR2 SQIVND come from the germline V gene (reference sequence). The CDR3 length is 15 residues. For the CDR3, the DNA is TGTGCCAGTAGTATCACCGGGGGCGCGTCCTACGAGCAGTACCTC. It is translated as CASSITGGASYEQYL.

This clonotype was recorded at least ten times. The genes are TRBV5-8 and TRBJ1-3; D call uncertain. Trimming removed 2 bases from V and 0 bases from J, with 15 bases in between. There are 17 residues in the CDR3. CDR1 SGHTS and CDR2 YDEGEE come from the germline V gene. The DNA for the CDR3 is TGTGCCAGCAGCTTCGGGAACGTCCGGTTCTCTGGAAACACCATATATTTT. It specifies CASSFGNVRFSGNTIYF.

This clonotype was seen repeatedly, ten times or more. The chain links TRBV7-2 to TRBJ2-7; tentative D call: TRBD1 (6 bases). In germline, CDR1 is SGHTA, CDR2 FQGNSA. The V and J ends lost 5 bases and 3 bases respectively, with 17 bases between them. The CDR3 extends over 15 amino acids. The CDR3 region is CASSVTGMSSYEQYF. In DNA, the CDR3 is TGTGCCAGCAGCGTCACAGGGATGTCCAGCTACGAGCAGTACTTC. The variable domain in full, with the rest retrieved from reference TRBV7-2 and TRBJ2-7, is GAGVSQSPSNKVTEKGKDVELRCDPISGHTALYWYRQSLGQGLEFLIYFQGNSAPDKSGLPSDRFSAERTGGSVSTLTIQRTQQEDSAVYLCASSVTGMSSYEQYFGPGTRLTVT.

V and J are TRBV28 and TRBJ2-5; 9 nucleotides agree with TRBD1. Germline CDR1 MDHEN, CDR2 SYDVKM. The V and J ends lost 5 bases and 5 bases, in that order; junction bases with no gene match: 6. The CDR3 is 14 residues long. CDR3 in amino acids: CASSLQGAGETQYF. The CDR3 DNA reads as TGTGCCAGCAGTCTACAGGGGGCAGGGGAGACCCAGTACTTC.

J is TRBJ2-7 and V is TRBV2, with 11 bases aligning to TRBD1. The CDR3 loop spans 15 amino acids. Germline trimming cut 10 bases from V and 5 bases from J; bases unmatched to any gene: 13. Germline V lookup: CDR1 SNHLY, CDR2 FYNNEI. The CDR3 DNA reads TGTGCCACCCCACTCCCGGACAGGGGGCTCGACGAGCAGTACTTC. The encoded protein is CATPLPDRGLDEQYF.